Listed below are T cell receptor beta chains from one sample, sequenced in a study of T-cell reconstitution after alpha-beta-depleted transplantation in children. TCRdb re-called the PCR reads through MiXCR, storing one row per CDR3 protein. Among 180,000 or so distinct CDR3 sequences, around 5.9% were seen once, and the ten largest hold 4.5%. The material sequenced was PBMCs, taken before TCRalphabeta/CD19-depleted stem cell transplant. These receptor sequences come from a girl in the first two years of life with combined immunodeficiency, due to receive a stem cell transplant. The CDR3 runs from the conserved cysteine through the conserved F or W. The D gene is left open where the match is weak. Clone size is stated in some rows and not others, as once, few, many or a class when expanded.

CDR3nt: TGCAGCGTGGCTCGGACAGGGGACGGCTACACCTTC
CDR3aa: CSVARTGDGYTF
v_gene: TRBV29-1
d_gene: TRBD1
abundance: many
j_gene: TRBJ1-2

CDR3nt: TGCAGCGTTGGGTTAGGACAGACCTATGGCTACACCTTC
CDR3aa: CSVGLGQTYGYTF
v_gene: TRBV29-1
d_gene: NA
abundance: many
j_gene: TRBJ1-2

CDR3nt: TGCAGTGCAGCGACAGGGAAACAGACCCAGTACTTC
CDR3aa: CSAATGKQTQYF
v_gene: TRBV20-1
d_gene: TRBD1
abundance: many
j_gene: TRBJ2-5

CDR3nt: TGTGCCAGCAGCCAAGAGGGAGACAGACTCTTCTCTGGAAACACCATATATTTT
CDR3aa: CASSQEGDRLFSGNTIYF
v_gene: TRBV14
d_gene: NA
abundance: many
j_gene: TRBJ1-3

CDR3nt: TGTGCCAGCAGTTTGACGGTGCGGGAGACCCAGTACTTC
CDR3aa: CASSLTVRETQYF
v_gene: TRBV28
d_gene: NA
abundance: many
j_gene: TRBJ2-5

CDR3nt: TGTGCCAGCAGCCCCACGGGGATTGAGGAGCAGTTCTTC
CDR3aa: CASSPTGIEEQFF
v_gene: TRBV7-3
d_gene: NA
abundance: many
j_gene: TRBJ2-1

CDR3nt: TGTGCCAGCAGTTTACGCGACACCGGGGAGCTGTTTTTT
CDR3aa: CASSLRDTGELFF
v_gene: TRBV12-3/TRBV12-4
d_gene: NA
abundance: many
j_gene: TRBJ2-2

CDR3nt: TGTGCCAGCTCGCAAGAACCGGGACAGGGGAATTGGGTCGGAGTGAACACTGAAGCTTTCTTT
CDR3aa: CASSQEPGQGNWVGVNTEAFF
v_gene: TRBV6-4
d_gene: TRBD1
abundance: NA
j_gene: TRBJ1-1

CDR3nt: TGCAGTGGGGCTCGGGGGGGGGTTGGGAATACGCAGTATTTT
CDR3aa: CSGARGGVGNTQYF
v_gene: TRBV20-1
d_gene: TRBD2
abundance: NA
j_gene: TRBJ2-3

CDR3nt: TGTGCCAGCAGCTTAGCCGTTACCGGGCAGTACTTC
CDR3aa: CASSLAVTGQYF
v_gene: TRBV7-8
d_gene: NA
abundance: many
j_gene: TRBJ2-7

CDR3nt: TGCGCCAGCAGCCTCCGGACAGGGGGCGGGTACGAGCAGTACTTC
CDR3aa: CASSLRTGGGYEQYF
v_gene: TRBV4-3
d_gene: TRBD1
abundance: few
j_gene: TRBJ2-7

CDR3nt: TGTGCCAGCAGCCCTTGGTGGACAGGGGAATACGAGCAGTACTTC
CDR3aa: CASSPWWTGEYEQYF
v_gene: TRBV6-1
d_gene: TRBD1
abundance: many
j_gene: TRBJ2-7

CDR3nt: TGCAGCGTTGAAGGTGGCCGCGTCCCGGAGCAGTACTTC
CDR3aa: CSVEGGRVPEQYF
v_gene: TRBV29-1
d_gene: NA
abundance: many
j_gene: TRBJ2-7

CDR3nt: TGTGCCAGCAGCTCAACAGGGGGTGTCCAAGAGACCCAGTACTTC
CDR3aa: CASSSTGGVQETQYF
v_gene: TRBV6-1
d_gene: TRBD1
abundance: NA
j_gene: TRBJ2-5

CDR3nt: TGTGCCAGCAGCCAAGATACCCAGCGGGAGTTGTCTGGGGAGCTGTTTTTT
CDR3aa: CASSQDTQRELSGELFF
v_gene: TRBV14
d_gene: TRBD2
abundance: many
j_gene: TRBJ2-2

CDR3nt: TGTGCCAGCAGCCAAGGGGGTACCGGGGAGCTGTTTTTT
CDR3aa: CASSQGGTGELFF
v_gene: TRBV3-1
d_gene: NA
abundance: many
j_gene: TRBJ2-2

CDR3nt: TGCAGCGTTGAAGACGGGGCAGGGTCCGAGACCCAGTACTTC
CDR3aa: CSVEDGAGSETQYF
v_gene: TRBV29-1
d_gene: NA
abundance: many
j_gene: TRBJ2-5

CDR3nt: TGCAGTGCTAGAGGGACTAGCTACTCCTACGAGCAGTACTTC
CDR3aa: CSARGTSYSYEQYF
v_gene: TRBV20-1
d_gene: TRBD2
abundance: many
j_gene: TRBJ2-7

CDR3nt: TGTGCCAGCAGCTCCGTCCCCGGGACTAGCGGAGGGGGTTACGAGCAGTACTTC
CDR3aa: CASSSVPGTSGGGYEQYF
v_gene: TRBV7-9
d_gene: TRBD2
abundance: many
j_gene: TRBJ2-7

CDR3nt: TGTGCCAGCTCTCTCCGTGCCGAGAGTGGGTGGGAGACCCAGTACTTC
CDR3aa: CASSLRAESGWETQYF
v_gene: TRBV12-3/TRBV12-4
d_gene: NA
abundance: many
j_gene: TRBJ2-5

CDR3nt: TGTGCCAGCAGCAAAGGAACGACAGGGGGTAAGGAGACCTACGAGCAGTACTTC
CDR3aa: CASSKGTTGGKETYEQYF
v_gene: TRBV21-1
d_gene: NA
abundance: many
j_gene: TRBJ2-7

CDR3nt: TGTGCCAGCAGCTTCAGGCAGGGCTATAATTCACCCCTCCACTTT
CDR3aa: CASSFRQGYNSPLHF
v_gene: TRBV7-6
d_gene: NA
abundance: few
j_gene: TRBJ1-6

CDR3nt: TGCAGTGCTAGGGGACAGGGGAACTACGAGCAGTACTTC
CDR3aa: CSARGQGNYEQYF
v_gene: TRBV20-1
d_gene: TRBD1
abundance: many
j_gene: TRBJ2-7

CDR3nt: TGCAGCGTTGAATTCGGACCGCGAAAGTTCTTC
CDR3aa: CSVEFGPRKFF
v_gene: TRBV29-1
d_gene: NA
abundance: many
j_gene: TRBJ2-1

CDR3nt: TGTGCCAGCAGTTCCGGGACAGAAAACACTGAAGCTTTCTTT
CDR3aa: CASSSGTENTEAFF
v_gene: TRBV6-2/TRBV6-3
d_gene: TRBD1
abundance: many
j_gene: TRBJ1-1

CDR3nt: TGCAGCGTTGGGACAAAAGGGGGTGATCAGCCCCAGCATTTT
CDR3aa: CSVGTKGGDQPQHF
v_gene: TRBV29-1
d_gene: NA
abundance: many
j_gene: TRBJ1-5

CDR3nt: TGTGCCAGCAGCACCGGGACAGCCCCCTACGAGCAGTACTTC
CDR3aa: CASSTGTAPYEQYF
v_gene: TRBV6-1
d_gene: TRBD1
abundance: many
j_gene: TRBJ2-7

CDR3nt: TGCAGCGTGGGGGGGACAGGACTTACCGTCGAGCAGTACTTC
CDR3aa: CSVGGTGLTVEQYF
v_gene: TRBV29-1
d_gene: NA
abundance: few
j_gene: TRBJ2-7

CDR3nt: TGTGCCAGCAGCTGGGGGGGGGCCTCCTACGAGCAGTACTTC
CDR3aa: CASSWGGASYEQYF
v_gene: TRBV12-3/TRBV12-4
d_gene: NA
abundance: few
j_gene: TRBJ2-7

CDR3nt: TGTGCCAGCAACCCGACCCTAGCGCAAGAGACCCAGTACTTC
CDR3aa: CASNPTLAQETQYF
v_gene: TRBV12-3/TRBV12-4
d_gene: NA
abundance: many
j_gene: TRBJ2-5

CDR3nt: TGTGCCAGCAGCCCCCCATCGGTTGACACTGAAGCTTTCTTT
CDR3aa: CASSPPSVDTEAFF
v_gene: TRBV7-8
d_gene: NA
abundance: few
j_gene: TRBJ1-1

CDR3nt: TGTGCCAGCAGCGTAGCGGGTGTAGACTACAATGAGCAGTTCTTC
CDR3aa: CASSVAGVDYNEQFF
v_gene: TRBV9
d_gene: NA
abundance: many
j_gene: TRBJ2-1

CDR3nt: TGCAGTGCCAGTAATAGCCCCCGCACTCGGGAGCAGTACTTC
CDR3aa: CSASNSPRTREQYF
v_gene: TRBV20-1
d_gene: NA
abundance: many
j_gene: TRBJ2-7

CDR3nt: TGTGCCAGCGGACCGGGACAGGTGAACACCGGGGAGCTGTTTTTT
CDR3aa: CASGPGQVNTGELFF
v_gene: TRBV11-1
d_gene: TRBD1
abundance: NA
j_gene: TRBJ2-2

CDR3nt: TGTGCCAGCAGTAAGGACGCAAACTATGGCTACACCTTC
CDR3aa: CASSKDANYGYTF
v_gene: TRBV2
d_gene: NA
abundance: NA
j_gene: TRBJ1-2

CDR3nt: TGTGCCACCGCTGCCCTAGGACAGGGGCGCGCCGGGGAGCTGTTTTTT
CDR3aa: CATAALGQGRAGELFF
v_gene: TRBV15
d_gene: TRBD1
abundance: many
j_gene: TRBJ2-2

CDR3nt: TGTGCCATCAGTGAGTTTGGAGGGCGCACAGATACGCAGTATTTT
CDR3aa: CAISEFGGRTDTQYF
v_gene: TRBV10-3
d_gene: NA
abundance: many
j_gene: TRBJ2-3

CDR3nt: TGTGCCAGCAGAACAGCGTGGTACACTGAAGCTTTCTTT
CDR3aa: CASRTAWYTEAFF
v_gene: TRBV6-2/TRBV6-3
d_gene: NA
abundance: many
j_gene: TRBJ1-1

CDR3nt: TGTGCCAGCAGCCAAGAGTCGCTGGCCAACGAGCAGTACTTC
CDR3aa: CASSQESLANEQYF
v_gene: TRBV4-2
d_gene: NA
abundance: many
j_gene: TRBJ2-7

CDR3nt: TGTGCCAGCAGCCCTACCTGGGGCACAGATACGCAGTATTTT
CDR3aa: CASSPTWGTDTQYF
v_gene: TRBV7-2
d_gene: NA
abundance: few
j_gene: TRBJ2-3

CDR3nt: TGTGCCAGCAGCTTAGCGAACGGGAATTCACCCCTCCACTTT
CDR3aa: CASSLANGNSPLHF
v_gene: TRBV7-9
d_gene: NA
abundance: many
j_gene: TRBJ1-6

CDR3nt: TGTGCCACCAGTGACCCAACTAGGTACAATGAGCAGTTCTTC
CDR3aa: CATSDPTRYNEQFF
v_gene: TRBV24-1
d_gene: NA
abundance: NA
j_gene: TRBJ2-1

CDR3nt: TGCAGTGCTAGAGATCCGAAGGTGGGGACTAGCGGGAGACCCTACAATGAGCAGTTCTTC
CDR3aa: CSARDPKVGTSGRPYNEQFF
v_gene: TRBV20-1
d_gene: TRBD2
abundance: many
j_gene: TRBJ2-1

CDR3nt: TGTGCCAGCTTGGACACTCTAGGGGGGACAGATACGCAGTATTTT
CDR3aa: CASLDTLGGTDTQYF
v_gene: TRBV2
d_gene: NA
abundance: many
j_gene: TRBJ2-3

CDR3nt: TGCAGTGCTAGAGATTCGGTTGGGGTCGGGGGGGCTTATTATACGCAGTATTTT
CDR3aa: CSARDSVGVGGAYYTQYF
v_gene: TRBV20-1
d_gene: TRBD2
abundance: many
j_gene: TRBJ2-3

CDR3nt: TGTGCCAGCAGCCCCGGGACAGGGCTGTACTGGGGCACCGGGGAGCTGTTTTTT
CDR3aa: CASSPGTGLYWGTGELFF
v_gene: TRBV7-3
d_gene: TRBD1
abundance: NA
j_gene: TRBJ2-2

CDR3nt: TGCAGTGCTAATTATAAGGACTACGAGCAGTACTTC
CDR3aa: CSANYKDYEQYF
v_gene: TRBV20-1
d_gene: NA
abundance: many
j_gene: TRBJ2-7

CDR3nt: TGCAGCGTTGAGTTTAACAAAGCCTACGAGCAGTACTTC
CDR3aa: CSVEFNKAYEQYF
v_gene: TRBV29-1
d_gene: NA
abundance: many
j_gene: TRBJ2-7

CDR3nt: TGTGCCAGCAGCTTAGCGGGGACTAGCGGATACGAGCAGTACTTC
CDR3aa: CASSLAGTSGYEQYF
v_gene: TRBV7-2
d_gene: TRBD2
abundance: many
j_gene: TRBJ2-7

CDR3nt: TGTGCCAGCAGCTTAGCTGGTCAGAGCTCCTACAATGAGCAGTTCTTC
CDR3aa: CASSLAGQSSYNEQFF
v_gene: TRBV7-2
d_gene: NA
abundance: many
j_gene: TRBJ2-1

CDR3nt: TGTGCCAGCAGTTTATACGGGCGCACAGATACGCAGTATTTT
CDR3aa: CASSLYGRTDTQYF
v_gene: TRBV12-3/TRBV12-4
d_gene: NA
abundance: many
j_gene: TRBJ2-3

CDR3nt: TGTGCCAGTAGTATAAGACCCGGGACAGGCTACAATGAGCAGTTCTTC
CDR3aa: CASSIRPGTGYNEQFF
v_gene: TRBV19
d_gene: TRBD1
abundance: NA
j_gene: TRBJ2-1